This T cell receptor beta chain was retrieved from a study of spatial heterogeneity in lung cancer. Study in general: The donor population consisted of just over 70 patients with untreated, early-stage non-small cell lung cancer. Raw reads contained each unique TCR and UMI combination more than ten times on average.

Germline values: CDR1 MNHEY, CDR2 SVGAGI. There are 17 residues in the CDR3. V was trimmed by 0 bases and J by 7 bases, leaving 16 bases between them. Time point: blood at routine non-recurrence follow-up after resection. Researchers sequenced whole RNA taken from tumor, nontumor lung or frozen PBMC without sorting. TCRdb reanalysed the 5' RACE reads using MiXCR and keeps one entry per CDR3 protein. The sample contains around 110,000 distinct CDR3 sequences, 12% of which appear only once. About this clonotype: Its cognate antigen is unknown.

Study-wide points: At tumor resection, ubiquitous expanded TCRs were detected in blood more often than later.

The V call is TRBV6-5, the J call TRBJ1-6; D is uncertain. The source is a male donor with early-stage non-small cell lung cancer. Specimen: PBMCs, collected at follow-up. CDR3 sequence (DNA): TGTGCCAGCAGTTACTCATCCCCGGGAGCGGGCAATTCACCCCTCCACTTT. This translates into CASSYSSPGAGNSPLHF.